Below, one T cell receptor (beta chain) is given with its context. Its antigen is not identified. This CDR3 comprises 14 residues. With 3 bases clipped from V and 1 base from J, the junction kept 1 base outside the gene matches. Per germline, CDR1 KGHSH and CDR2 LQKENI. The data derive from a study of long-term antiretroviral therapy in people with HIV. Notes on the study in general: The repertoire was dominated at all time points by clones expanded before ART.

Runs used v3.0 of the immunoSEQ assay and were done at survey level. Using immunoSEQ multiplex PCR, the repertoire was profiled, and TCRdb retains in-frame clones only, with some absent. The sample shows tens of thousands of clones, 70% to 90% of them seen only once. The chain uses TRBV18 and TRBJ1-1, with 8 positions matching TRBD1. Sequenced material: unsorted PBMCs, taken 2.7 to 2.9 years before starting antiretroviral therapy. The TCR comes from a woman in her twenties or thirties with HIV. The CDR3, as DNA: TGTGCCAGCTCACCTGGGACAGGGAACACTGAAGCTTTCTTT. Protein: CASSPGTGNTEAFF.